A selection of T cell receptor beta chains follows, all from one sample in a study of blood T cell repertoires in COVID-19. Libraries were prepared by immunoSEQ multiplex PCR; TCRdb keeps only in-frame clonotypes and omits some of them. The sample yields about 340,000 clones, 80% to 95% seen once. Material for sequencing was PBMCs or T cells enriched from blood (not recorded which). The receptor source for this set is a woman in her twenties or thirties who had recovered from COVID-19. The CDR3 runs from the conserved cysteine through the conserved F or W. The order of the fields is D gene, J gene, V gene, clone size, CDR3 DNA, CDR3 protein. D genes are given only for firm matches. The listing skips clone size in some rows; elsewhere it reads once, few, many or a size class.

>-|TRBJ1-5|TRBV27|-
TGTGCCAGCAGTCGAACCCGGGACTCGCGTAGCAATCAGCCCCAGCATTTT
CASSRTRDSRSNQPQHF
>-|TRBJ2-1|TRBV2|-
TGTGCCAGCAAGGGGGGGTCATTAGGCAGCTACAATGAGCAGTTCTTC
CASKGGSLGSYNEQFF
>-|TRBJ1-3|TRBV2|-
TGTGCCAGCAGCAGATCCGGACAGCGAATCTCTGGAAACACCATATATTTT
CASSRSGQRISGNTIYF
>TRBD2|TRBJ2-1|TRBV4-2|-
TGTGCCAGCAGCCAAGAATCTAGCGGGGGGGCTTCCTATGAGCAGTTCTTC
CASSQESSGGASYEQFF
>-|TRBJ2-3|TRBV7-9|-
TGTGCCGGATTGGGGGGAAAGGATACGCAGTATTTT
CAGLGGKDTQYF
>-|TRBJ2-7|TRBV11-3|-
TGTGCCAGCAGCTCGGGACATTCCTACGAGCAGTACTTC
CASSSGHSYEQYF
>-|TRBJ1-2|TRBV18|-
TGTGCCAGCTCACCACCGATCAGGGATGGCTACACCTTC
CASSPPIRDGYTF
>-|TRBJ1-3|TRBV6-5|-
TGTGCCAGCAGAACGCCGGGGGGCAACACCATATATTTT
CASRTPGGNTIYF
>TRBD2|TRBJ2-5|TRBV7-9|-
TGTGCCAGCAGCCAACAAGCGGGAGTGGGAGAGACCCAGTACTTC
CASSQQAGVGETQYF
>-|TRBJ2-5|TRBV10-3|-
TGTGCCATCAGTGCTGGACAGATTCAAGAGACCCAGTACTTC
CAISAGQIQETQYF
>TRBD2|TRBJ2-1|TRBV28|-
TGTGCCAGCAGGTCGGGAGGGGGCTCCTACAATGAGCAGTTCTTC
CASRSGGGSYNEQFF
>-|TRBJ1-1|TRBV6-2/TRBV6-3|-
TGTGCCAGCAGTCGGCCGGGACACTCCCCCAACACTGAAGCTTTCTTT
CASSRPGHSPNTEAFF
>TRBD2|TRBJ2-7|TRBV29-1|-
TGCAGCGTCGAGACCGAGACTAGCGCTGCCTACGAGCAGTACTTC
CSVETETSAAYEQYF
>TRBD1|TRBJ2-2|TRBV5-4|once
TGTGCCAGCAGCTCGGACAGGGGCGGCACCGGGGAGCTGTTTTTT
CASSSDRGGTGELFF
>-|TRBJ1-2|TRBV29-1|-
TGCAGCGTTGATCGGGGCGGCCGGGGGTATGGCTACACCTTC
CSVDRGGRGYGYTF
>TRBD2|TRBJ2-1|TRBV19|many
TGTGCCAGTAAGGGGGGGCGACTAGCGGGAGACTACAATGAGCAGTTCTTC
CASKGGRLAGDYNEQFF
>TRBD2|TRBJ2-5|TRBV3-1/TRBV3-2|-
TGTGCCAGCAGCCAACGCGGGAGTGGGGCCCAAGAGACCCAGTACTTC
CASSQRGSGAQETQYF
>-|TRBJ2-7|TRBV18|-
TGTGCCAGCTCACCACTGGGACAAAACTACGAGCAGTACTTC
CASSPLGQNYEQYF
>-|TRBJ2-7|TRBV11-2|-
TGTGCCAGCAGCCCCCTCGGGCGGGGCGACGAGCAGTACTTC
CASSPLGRGDEQYF
>-|TRBJ1-3|TRBV29-1|few
TGCAGCGTTGAAGATCGGTCCCGACTCGGAAACACCATATATTTT
CSVEDRSRLGNTIYF
>TRBD2|TRBJ2-7|TRBV20-1|-
TGCAGTGCTAGTGGCCTAGCGGGAGGCACGCAGTACTTC
CSASGLAGGTQYF
>-|TRBJ1-5|TRBV7-2|-
TGTGCCAGCAGCACGGGACATGGAAGCAATCAGCCCCAGCATTTT
CASSTGHGSNQPQHF
>TRBD1|TRBJ1-2|TRBV7-2|-
TGTGCCAGCAGCTCCCGTGGACAGGGGAACTATGGCTACACCTTC
CASSSRGQGNYGYTF
>TRBD1|TRBJ2-2|TRBV2|-
TGTGCCAGCAGTGAAGGAGGGGGCTACACCGGGGAGCTGTTTTTT
CASSEGGGYTGELFF
>-|TRBJ1-5|TRBV9|-
TGTGCCAGCAGCGTAGGGGGGGTGGTAAGTCAGCCCCAGCATTTT
CASSVGGVVSQPQHF
>TRBD2|TRBJ2-7|TRBV28|-
TGTGCCAGCAGTTCCCCCCCGGGGGGTAAAGACGAGCAGTACTTC
CASSSPPGGKDEQYF
>-|TRBJ2-1|TRBV5-4|-
TGTGCCAGCAGCTGGGGCGGACAGGGAGGGAATGAGCAGTTCTTC
CASSWGGQGGNEQFF
>TRBD2|TRBJ2-7|TRBV27|-
TGTGCCAGCAGTTCGCCCCATAGCGGGAGGGCCCCCTACGAGCAGTACTTC
CASSSPHSGRAPYEQYF
>TRBD2|TRBJ2-5|TRBV27|-
TGTGCCAGCAGTGCTCAGACTAGCGGGAGGGTGGGGACCCAGTACTTC
CASSAQTSGRVGTQYF
>TRBD2|TRBJ2-2|TRBV6-2/TRBV6-3|-
TGTGCCAGCAGTCTGACTAGCGGGAGGACGGCCCGGACCGGGGAGCTGTTTTTT
CASSLTSGRTARTGELFF
>-|TRBJ1-3|TRBV11-2|-
TGTGCCAGCAGCTTAGTTCAGGGGCCTGAAAGAAACACCATATATTTT
CASSLVQGPERNTIYF
>-|TRBJ2-1|TRBV30|-
TGTGCCTGGAGCTATTTCGGACTGAGCTCCTACAATGAGCAGTTCTTC
CAWSYFGLSSYNEQFF
>-|TRBJ1-3|TRBV2|-
TGTGCCAGCACTGTCCTCTCTGGAAACACCATATATTTT
CASTVLSGNTIYF
>-|TRBJ2-3|TRBV6-4|-
TGTGCCAGCAGTGACTCGGTAGCCCGCACAGATACGCAGTATTTT
CASSDSVARTDTQYF
>-|TRBJ1-1|TRBV11-3|-
TGTGCCAGCAGCTTAAGCGGAACTGAAGCTTTCTTT
CASSLSGTEAFF
>-|TRBJ1-1|TRBV4-2|-
TGTGCCAGCAGCCAAGAACTACAATACACTGAAGCTTTCTTT
CASSQELQYTEAFF
>TRBD2|TRBJ2-6|TRBV24-1|many
TGTGCCACCAGTGATTTACGGGGGGAGGCCAACGTCCTGACTTTC
CATSDLRGEANVLTF
>-|TRBJ1-1|TRBV6-1|-
TGTGCCAGCAGTGAAGCGGGGGGGGACACTGAAGCTTTCTTT
CASSEAGGDTEAFF
>TRBD2|TRBJ2-1|TRBV10-3|-
TGTGCCATCAGTGAGGGACTAGCGGGGGGTGAGCAGTTCTTC
CAISEGLAGGEQFF
>TRBD2|TRBJ2-7|TRBV27|-
TGTGCCAGCAGTTTATCAAGCGGGAACGAGCAGTACTTC
CASSLSSGNEQYF
>TRBD2|TRBJ2-1|TRBV5-1|-
TGCGCCAGCAGGTCGGGACTAGCGGATTACAATGAGCAGTTCTTC
CASRSGLADYNEQFF
>-|TRBJ1-1|TRBV6-2/TRBV6-3|-
TGTGCCAGCAGTCAAGACAGGTCCTCTGAAGCTTTCTTT
CASSQDRSSEAFF
>-|TRBJ1-2|TRBV2|-
TGTGCCAGCAGTGCACTAAATGGCTACACCTTC
CASSALNGYTF
>-|TRBJ1-1|TRBV19|-
TGTGCCAGTATAAGTACAGGTGGGAACACTGAAGCTTTCTTT
CASISTGGNTEAFF